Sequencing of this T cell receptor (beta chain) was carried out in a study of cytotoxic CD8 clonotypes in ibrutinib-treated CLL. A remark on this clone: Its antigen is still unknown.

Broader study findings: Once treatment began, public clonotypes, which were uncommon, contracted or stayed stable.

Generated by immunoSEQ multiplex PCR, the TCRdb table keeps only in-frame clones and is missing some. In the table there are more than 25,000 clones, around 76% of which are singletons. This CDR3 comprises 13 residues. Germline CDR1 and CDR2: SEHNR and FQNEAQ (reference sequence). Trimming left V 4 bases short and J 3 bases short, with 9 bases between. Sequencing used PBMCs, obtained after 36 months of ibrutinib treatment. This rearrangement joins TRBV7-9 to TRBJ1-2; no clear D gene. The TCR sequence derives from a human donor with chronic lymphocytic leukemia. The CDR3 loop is CASSSFGDYGYTF. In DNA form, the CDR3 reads TGTGCCAGCAGCTCGTTCGGGGACTATGGCTACACCTTC.